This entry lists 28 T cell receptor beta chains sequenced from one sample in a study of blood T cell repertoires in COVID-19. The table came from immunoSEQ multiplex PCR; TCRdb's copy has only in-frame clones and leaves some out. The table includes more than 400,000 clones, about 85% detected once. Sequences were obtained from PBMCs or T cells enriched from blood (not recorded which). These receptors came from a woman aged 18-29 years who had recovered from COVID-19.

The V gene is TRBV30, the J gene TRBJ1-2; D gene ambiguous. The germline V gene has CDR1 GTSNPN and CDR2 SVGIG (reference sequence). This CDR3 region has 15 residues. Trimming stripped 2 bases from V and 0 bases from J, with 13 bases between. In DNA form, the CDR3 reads TGTGCCTGGAGTTCGCTTTCGGGGACTAACTATGGCTACACCTTC. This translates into CAWSSLSGTNYGYTF.

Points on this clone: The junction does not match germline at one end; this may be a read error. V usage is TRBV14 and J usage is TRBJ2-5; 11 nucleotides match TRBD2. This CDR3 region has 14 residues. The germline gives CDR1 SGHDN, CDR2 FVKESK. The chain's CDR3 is CASSQEAPSGGLHF. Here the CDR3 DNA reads TGTGCCAGCAGCCAAGAGGCCCCTAGCGGGGGGTTACACTTC.

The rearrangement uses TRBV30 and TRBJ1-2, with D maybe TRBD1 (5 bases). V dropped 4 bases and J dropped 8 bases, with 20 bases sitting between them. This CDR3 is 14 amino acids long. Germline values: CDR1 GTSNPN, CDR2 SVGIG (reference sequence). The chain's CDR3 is CAWTQPAYPGGYTF. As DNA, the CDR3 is TGTGCCTGGACTCAACCTGCCTATCCAGGGGGCTACACCTTC.

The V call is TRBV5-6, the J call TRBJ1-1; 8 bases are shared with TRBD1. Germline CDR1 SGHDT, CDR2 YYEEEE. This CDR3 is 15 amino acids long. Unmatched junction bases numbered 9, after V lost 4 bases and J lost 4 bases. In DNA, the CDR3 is TGTGCCAGCAGCCCACAGGGGGTGGGGGGCACTGAAGCTTTCTTT. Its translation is CASSPQGVGGTEAFF.

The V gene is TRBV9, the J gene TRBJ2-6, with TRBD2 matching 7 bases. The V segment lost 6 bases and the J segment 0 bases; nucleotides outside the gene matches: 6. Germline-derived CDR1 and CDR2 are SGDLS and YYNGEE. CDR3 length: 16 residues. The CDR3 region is CASKGGGSSGANVLTF. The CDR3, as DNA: TGTGCCAGCAAGGGCGGGGGATCCTCTGGGGCCAACGTCCTGACTTTC.

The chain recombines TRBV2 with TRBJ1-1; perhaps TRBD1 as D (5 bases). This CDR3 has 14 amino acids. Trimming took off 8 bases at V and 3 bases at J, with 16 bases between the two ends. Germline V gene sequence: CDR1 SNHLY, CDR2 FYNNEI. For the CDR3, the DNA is TGTGCCAGCGCTTTTTCGGGACTCGACACTGAAGCTTTCTTT. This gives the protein CASAFSGLDTEAFF.

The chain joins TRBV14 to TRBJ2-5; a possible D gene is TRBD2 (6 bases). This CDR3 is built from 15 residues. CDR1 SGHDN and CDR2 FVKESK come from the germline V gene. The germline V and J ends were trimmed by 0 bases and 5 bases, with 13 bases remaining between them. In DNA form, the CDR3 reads TGTGCCAGCAGCCAAGAGCGGGGTTGGGGGGAGACCCAGTACTTC. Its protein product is CASSQERGWGETQYF.

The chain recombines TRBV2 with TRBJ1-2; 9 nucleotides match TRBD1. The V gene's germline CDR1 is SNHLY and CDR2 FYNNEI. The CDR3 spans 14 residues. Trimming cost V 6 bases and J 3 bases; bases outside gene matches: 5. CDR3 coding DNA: TGTGCCAGCAGACCTACAGGGGGCGACTATGGCTACACCTTC. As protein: CASRPTGGDYGYTF.

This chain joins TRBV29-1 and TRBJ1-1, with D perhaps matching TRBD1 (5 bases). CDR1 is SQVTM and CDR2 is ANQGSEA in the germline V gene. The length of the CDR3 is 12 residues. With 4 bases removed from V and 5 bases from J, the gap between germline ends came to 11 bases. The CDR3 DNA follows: TGCAGCGTTGCAGGGTGGGTGACTGAAGCTTTCTTT. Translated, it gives CSVAGWVTEAFF.

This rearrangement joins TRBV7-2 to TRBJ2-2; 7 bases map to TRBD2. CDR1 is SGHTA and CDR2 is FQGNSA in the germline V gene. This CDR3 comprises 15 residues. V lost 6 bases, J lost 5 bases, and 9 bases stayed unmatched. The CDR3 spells CASSSGLGATGELFF. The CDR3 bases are TGTGCCAGCAGTTCCGGACTAGGAGCAACCGGGGAGCTGTTTTTT.

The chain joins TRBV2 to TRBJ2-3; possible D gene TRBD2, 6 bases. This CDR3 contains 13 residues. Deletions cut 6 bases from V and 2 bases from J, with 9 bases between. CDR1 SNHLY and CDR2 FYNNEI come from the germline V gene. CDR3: CASRAGYTDTQYF. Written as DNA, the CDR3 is TGTGCCAGCAGGGCGGGGTACACAGATACGCAGTATTTT.

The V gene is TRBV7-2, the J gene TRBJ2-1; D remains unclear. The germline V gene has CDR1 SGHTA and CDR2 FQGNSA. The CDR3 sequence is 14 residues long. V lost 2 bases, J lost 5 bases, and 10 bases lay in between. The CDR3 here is CASSLIPLHNEQFF. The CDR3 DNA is TGTGCCAGCAGCTTAATTCCCCTACACAATGAGCAGTTCTTC. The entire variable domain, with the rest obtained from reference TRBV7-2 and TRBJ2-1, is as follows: GAGVSQSPSNKVTEKGKDVELRCDPISGHTALYWYRQSLGQGLEFLIYFQGNSAPDKSGLPSDRFSAERTGGSVSTLTIQRTQQEDSAVYLCASSLIPLHNEQFFGPGTRLTVL.

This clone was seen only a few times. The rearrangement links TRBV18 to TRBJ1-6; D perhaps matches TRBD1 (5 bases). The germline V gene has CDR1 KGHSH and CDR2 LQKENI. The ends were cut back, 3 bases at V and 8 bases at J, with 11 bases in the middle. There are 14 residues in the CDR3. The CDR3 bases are TGTGCCAGCTCACCCCGGGCAGGGCATTCACCCCTCCACTTT. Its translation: CASSPRAGHSPLHF.

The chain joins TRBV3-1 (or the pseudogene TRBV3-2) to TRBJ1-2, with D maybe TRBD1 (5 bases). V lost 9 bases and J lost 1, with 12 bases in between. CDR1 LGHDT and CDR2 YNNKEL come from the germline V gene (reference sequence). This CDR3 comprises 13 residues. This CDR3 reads CASTGGDNYGYTF. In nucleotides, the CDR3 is TGTGCCAGTACGGGAGGGGATAACTATGGCTACACCTTC.

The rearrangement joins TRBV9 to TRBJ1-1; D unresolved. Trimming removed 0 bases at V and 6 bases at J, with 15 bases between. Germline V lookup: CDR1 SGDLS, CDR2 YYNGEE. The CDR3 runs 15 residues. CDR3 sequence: CASSVDPFIEAEAFF. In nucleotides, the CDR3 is TGTGCCAGCAGCGTAGACCCATTTATCGAGGCTGAAGCTTTCTTT. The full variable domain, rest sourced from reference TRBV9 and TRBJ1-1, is DSGVTQTPKHLITATGQRVTLRCSPRSGDLSVYWYQQSLDQGLQFLIQYYNGEERAKGNILERFSAQQFPDLHSELNLSSLELGDSALYFCASSVDPFIEAEAFFGQGTRLTVV.

The CDR3 DNA sequence: TGCGCCAGCAGCCGACAGGGACTCTCCCTGTTGAACACTGAAGCTTTCTTT. As protein: CASSRQGLSLLNTEAFF. The chain combines TRBV4-1 with TRBJ1-1; 7 bases map to TRBD1. CDR3 size: 17 residues. V dropped 4 bases and J dropped 0; count of bases not matched to a gene: 11. Germline V gene sequence: CDR1 MGHRA, CDR2 YSYEKL.

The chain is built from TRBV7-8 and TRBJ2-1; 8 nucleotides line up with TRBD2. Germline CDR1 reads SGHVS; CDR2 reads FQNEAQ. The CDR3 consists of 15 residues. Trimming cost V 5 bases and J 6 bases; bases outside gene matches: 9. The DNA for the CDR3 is TGTGCCAGCAGCCCGAGCGGGGGCATTAGCAATGAGCAGTTCTTC. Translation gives CASSPSGGISNEQFF.

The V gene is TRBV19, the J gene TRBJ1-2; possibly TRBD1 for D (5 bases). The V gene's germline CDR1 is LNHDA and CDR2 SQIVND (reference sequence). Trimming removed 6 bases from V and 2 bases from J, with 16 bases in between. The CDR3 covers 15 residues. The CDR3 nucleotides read TGTGCCAGTAGGCCCACCGGGACTATCAACTATGGCTACACCTTC. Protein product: CASRPTGTINYGYTF.

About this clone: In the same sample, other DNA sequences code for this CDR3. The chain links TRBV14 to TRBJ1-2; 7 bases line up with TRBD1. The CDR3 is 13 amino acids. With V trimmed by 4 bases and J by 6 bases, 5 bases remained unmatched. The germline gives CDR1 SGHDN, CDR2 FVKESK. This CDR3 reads CASSPRRGDGYTF. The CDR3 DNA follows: TGTGCCAGCAGCCCCCGCAGGGGGGATGGCTACACCTTC.

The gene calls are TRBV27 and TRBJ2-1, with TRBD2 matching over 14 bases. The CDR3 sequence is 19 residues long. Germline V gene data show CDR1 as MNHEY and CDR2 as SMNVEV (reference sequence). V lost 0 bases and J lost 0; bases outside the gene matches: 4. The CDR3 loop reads CASSLSGLAGVRSYNEQFF. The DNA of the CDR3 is TGTGCCAGCAGTTTATCGGGACTAGCGGGGGTCCGCTCCTACAATGAGCAGTTCTTC.

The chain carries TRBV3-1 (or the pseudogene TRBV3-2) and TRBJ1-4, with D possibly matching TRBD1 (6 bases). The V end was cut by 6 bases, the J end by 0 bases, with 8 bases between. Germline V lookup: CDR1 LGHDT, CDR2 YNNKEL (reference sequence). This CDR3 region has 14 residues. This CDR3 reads CASSQGPTNEKLFF. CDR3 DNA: TGTGCCAGCAGTCAGGGGCCAACTAATGAAAAACTGTTTTTT.

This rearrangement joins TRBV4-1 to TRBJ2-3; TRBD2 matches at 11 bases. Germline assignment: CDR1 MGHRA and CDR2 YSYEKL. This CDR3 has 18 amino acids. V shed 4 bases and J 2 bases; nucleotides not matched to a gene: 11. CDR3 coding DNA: TGCGCCAGCAGCCCGACCCGCCTACTAGCGGGGGACACAGATACGCAGTATTTT. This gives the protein CASSPTRLLAGDTDTQYF.

The CDR3 loop reads CASSYGRHLQGDTIYF. In DNA, the CDR3 is TGTGCCAGCAGTTACGGGAGACATCTTCAAGGAGACACCATATATTTT. V usage is TRBV6-6 and J usage is TRBJ1-3, with D hard to call. The V gene lost 2 bases and the J gene lost 8 bases, with 19 bases spanning the gap. Per the germline V gene, CDR1 is MNHNY and CDR2 is SVGAGI (reference sequence). The CDR3 runs 16 residues.

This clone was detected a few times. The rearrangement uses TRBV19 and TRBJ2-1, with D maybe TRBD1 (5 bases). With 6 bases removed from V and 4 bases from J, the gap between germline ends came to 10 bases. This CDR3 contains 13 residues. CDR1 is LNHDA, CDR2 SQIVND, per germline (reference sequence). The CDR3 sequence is CASRQDGYNEQFF. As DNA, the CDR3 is TGTGCCAGTAGACAGGACGGGTACAATGAGCAGTTCTTC.

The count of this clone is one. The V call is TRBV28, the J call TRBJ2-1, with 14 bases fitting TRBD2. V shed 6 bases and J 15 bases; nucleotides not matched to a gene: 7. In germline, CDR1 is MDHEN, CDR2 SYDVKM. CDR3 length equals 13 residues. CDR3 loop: CASRTGLAGGGFF. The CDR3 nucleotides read TGTGCCAGCAGAACCGGACTAGCGGGGGGCGGGTTCTTC.

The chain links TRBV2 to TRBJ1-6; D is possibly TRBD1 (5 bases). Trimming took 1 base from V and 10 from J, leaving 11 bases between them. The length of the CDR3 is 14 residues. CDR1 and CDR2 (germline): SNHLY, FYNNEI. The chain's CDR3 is CASSEEWGGSPLHF. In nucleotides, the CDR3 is TGTGCCAGCAGTGAAGAGTGGGGGGGATCACCCCTCCACTTT. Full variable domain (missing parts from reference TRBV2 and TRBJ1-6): EPEVTQTPSHQVTQMGQEVILRCVPISNHLYFYWYRQILGQKVEFLVSFYNNEISEKSEIFDDQFSVERPDGSNFTLKIRSTKLEDSAMYFCASSEEWGGSPLHFGNGTRLTVT.

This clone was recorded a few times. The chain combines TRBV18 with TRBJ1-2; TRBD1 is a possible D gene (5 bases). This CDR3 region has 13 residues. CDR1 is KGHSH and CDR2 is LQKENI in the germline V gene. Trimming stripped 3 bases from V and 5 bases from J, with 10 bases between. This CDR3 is CASSPNQGYGYTF. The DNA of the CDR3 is TGTGCCAGCTCACCGAATCAGGGTTATGGCTACACCTTC.

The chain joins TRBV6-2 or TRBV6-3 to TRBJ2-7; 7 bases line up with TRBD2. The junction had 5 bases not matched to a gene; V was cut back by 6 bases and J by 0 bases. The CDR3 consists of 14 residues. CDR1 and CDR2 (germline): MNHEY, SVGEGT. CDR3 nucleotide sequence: TGTGCCAGCAGCTCAAGCGGGGTCTCCTACGAGCAGTACTTC. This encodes CASSSSGVSYEQYF.